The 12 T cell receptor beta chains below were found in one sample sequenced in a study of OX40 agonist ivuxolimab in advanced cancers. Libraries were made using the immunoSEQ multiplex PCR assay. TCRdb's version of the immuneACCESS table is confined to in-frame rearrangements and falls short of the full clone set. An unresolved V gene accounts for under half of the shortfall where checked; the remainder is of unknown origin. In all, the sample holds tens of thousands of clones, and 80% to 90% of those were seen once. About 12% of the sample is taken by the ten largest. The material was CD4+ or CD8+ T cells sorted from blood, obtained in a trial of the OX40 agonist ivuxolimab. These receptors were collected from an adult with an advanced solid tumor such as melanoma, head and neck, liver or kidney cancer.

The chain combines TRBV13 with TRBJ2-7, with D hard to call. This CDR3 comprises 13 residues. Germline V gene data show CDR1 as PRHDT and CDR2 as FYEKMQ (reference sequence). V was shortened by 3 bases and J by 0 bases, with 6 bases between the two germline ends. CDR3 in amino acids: CASSLPSSYEQYF. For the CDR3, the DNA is TGTGCCAGCAGCTTGCCGAGCTCCTACGAGCAGTACTTC.

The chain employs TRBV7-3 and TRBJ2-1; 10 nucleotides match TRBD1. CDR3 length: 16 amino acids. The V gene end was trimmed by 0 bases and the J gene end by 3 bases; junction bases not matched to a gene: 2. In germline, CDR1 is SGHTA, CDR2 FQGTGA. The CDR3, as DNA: TGTGCCAGCAGCTTAACCTGGACAGGGGGCTACAATGAGCAGTTCTTC. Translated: CASSLTWTGGYNEQFF.

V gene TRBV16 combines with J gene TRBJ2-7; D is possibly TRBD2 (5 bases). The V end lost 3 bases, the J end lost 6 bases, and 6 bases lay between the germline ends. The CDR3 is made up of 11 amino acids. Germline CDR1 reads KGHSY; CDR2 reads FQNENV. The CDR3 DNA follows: TGTGCCAGCAGCCACGGGGTCGAGCAGTACTTC. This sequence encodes CASSHGVEQYF.

CDR3 sequence reads: CASSFSLAGVSHNEQFF. CDR3 DNA sequence: TGTGCCAGCAGCTTTAGTCTGGCGGGAGTTTCCCACAATGAGCAGTTCTTC. The rearrangement uses TRBV7-9 and TRBJ2-1; 7 bases match TRBD2. This CDR3 contains 17 residues. The V gene's germline CDR1 is SEHNR and CDR2 FQNEAQ (reference sequence). V was pared by 3 bases and J by 5 bases, with 13 bases of the junction left unmatched.

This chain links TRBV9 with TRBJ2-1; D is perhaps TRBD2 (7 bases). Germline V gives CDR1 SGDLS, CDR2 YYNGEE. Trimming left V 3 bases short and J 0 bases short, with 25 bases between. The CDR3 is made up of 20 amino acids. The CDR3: CASSGRKTGLGLRSYNEQFF. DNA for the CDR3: TGTGCCAGCAGCGGCAGGAAGACAGGCTTGGGACTACGCTCCTACAATGAGCAGTTCTTC.

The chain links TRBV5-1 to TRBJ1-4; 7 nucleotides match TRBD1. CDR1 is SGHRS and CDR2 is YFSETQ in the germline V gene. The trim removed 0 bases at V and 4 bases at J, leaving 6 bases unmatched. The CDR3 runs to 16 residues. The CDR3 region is CASSLGRQGFNEKLFF. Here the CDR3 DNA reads TGCGCCAGCAGCTTGGGTCGACAGGGTTTTAATGAAAAACTGTTTTTT.

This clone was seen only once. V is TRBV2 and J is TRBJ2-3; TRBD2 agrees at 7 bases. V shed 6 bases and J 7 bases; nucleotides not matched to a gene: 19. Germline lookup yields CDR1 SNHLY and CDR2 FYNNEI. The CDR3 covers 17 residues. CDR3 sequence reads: CASSPNPTSEFRHTQYF. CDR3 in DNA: TGTGCCAGCAGCCCCAACCCCACTAGCGAGTTTAGGCATACGCAGTATTTT.

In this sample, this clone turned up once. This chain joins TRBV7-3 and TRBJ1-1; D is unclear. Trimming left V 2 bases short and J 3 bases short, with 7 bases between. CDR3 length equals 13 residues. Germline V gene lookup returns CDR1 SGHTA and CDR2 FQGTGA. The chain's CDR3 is CASSLWTYTEAFF. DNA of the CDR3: TGTGCCAGCAGCTTATGGACGTACACTGAAGCTTTCTTT.

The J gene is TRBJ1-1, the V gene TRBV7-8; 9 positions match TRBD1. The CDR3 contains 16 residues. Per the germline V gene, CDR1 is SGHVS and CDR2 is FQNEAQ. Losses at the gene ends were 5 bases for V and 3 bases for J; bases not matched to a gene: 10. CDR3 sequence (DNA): TGTGCCAGCAGCCGTTTCGACAGGGGGACTTACACTGAAGCTTTCTTT. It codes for CASSRFDRGTYTEAFF.

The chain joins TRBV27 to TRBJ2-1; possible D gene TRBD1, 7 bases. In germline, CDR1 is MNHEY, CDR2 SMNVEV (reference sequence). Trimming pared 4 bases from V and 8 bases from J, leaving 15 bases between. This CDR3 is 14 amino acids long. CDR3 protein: CASSWEAGGYEQFF. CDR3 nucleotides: TGTGCCAGCAGTTGGGAGGCAGGGGGATATGAGCAGTTCTTC.

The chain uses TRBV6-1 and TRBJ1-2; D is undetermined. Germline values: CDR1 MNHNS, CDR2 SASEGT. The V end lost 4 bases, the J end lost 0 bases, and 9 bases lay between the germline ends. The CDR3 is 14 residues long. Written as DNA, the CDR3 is TGTGCCAGCAGTGTAGGGCCATCTAACTATGGCTACACCTTC. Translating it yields CASSVGPSNYGYTF.

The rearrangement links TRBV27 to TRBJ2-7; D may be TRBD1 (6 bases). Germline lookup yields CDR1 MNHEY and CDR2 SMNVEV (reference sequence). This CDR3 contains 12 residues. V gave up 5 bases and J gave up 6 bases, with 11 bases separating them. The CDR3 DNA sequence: TGTGCCAGCAGTGGGCAGGGGTTCGAGCAGTACTTC. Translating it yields CASSGQGFEQYF.